This T cell receptor beta chain emerged from a study of Ad26.COV2.S vaccination and SARS-CoV-2 variants. As to treatment: approximately 18 received Ad26.COV2.S at low or high dose, single or two shots; several received placebo; per-sample allocation not given. Repertoires come from day 63 after the first vaccine or placebo injection. An adult of 18-55 years in Boston served as donor. Here immunoSEQ multiplex PCR was the method, and the copy in TCRdb shows in-frame clones only, minus some. The sample lists 380,000 or so clones, 83% occurring once. This sequence was found in a person aged 18-65 years who received the Ad26.COV2.S COVID-19 vaccine or a placebo. Sample: peripheral blood, taken in a trial of Ad26.COV2.S vaccine versus placebo.

The CDR3 reads CASSPQRAYEQYF. CDR3 in DNA: TGTGCCAGCAGCCCGCAGAGGGCGTACGAGCAGTACTTC. V usage is TRBV28 and J usage is TRBJ2-7, with a possible D match to TRBD2 (5 bases). V was clipped by 6 bases and J by 4 bases, with 13 bases between them. This CDR3 comprises 13 residues. CDR1 MDHEN and CDR2 SYDVKM come from the germline V gene.